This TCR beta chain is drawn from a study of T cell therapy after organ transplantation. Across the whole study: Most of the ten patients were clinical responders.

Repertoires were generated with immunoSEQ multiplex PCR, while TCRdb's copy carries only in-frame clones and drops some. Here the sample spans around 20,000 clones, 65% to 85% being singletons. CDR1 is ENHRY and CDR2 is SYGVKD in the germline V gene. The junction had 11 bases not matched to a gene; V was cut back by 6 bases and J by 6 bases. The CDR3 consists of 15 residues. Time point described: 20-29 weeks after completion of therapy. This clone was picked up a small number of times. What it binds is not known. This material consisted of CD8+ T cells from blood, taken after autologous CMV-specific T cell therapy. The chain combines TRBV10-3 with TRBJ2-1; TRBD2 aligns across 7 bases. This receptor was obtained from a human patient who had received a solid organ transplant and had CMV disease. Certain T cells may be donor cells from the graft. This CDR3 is CAIRYGDYPRNEQFF. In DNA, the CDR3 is TGTGCCATCAGATACGGGGACTACCCCCGCAATGAGCAGTTCTTC.